These 29 T cell receptor beta chains were sequenced from one sample in a study of OX40 agonist ivuxolimab in advanced cancers. Libraries were prepared through the immunoSEQ multiplex PCR assay. Drawn from immuneACCESS, this table holds only the in-frame rearrangements with V and J called that TCRdb kept. Clones are partly lost; checked studies trace under half to an unresolved V gene and leave the rest unexplained. The sample includes approximately 67,000 clones, with approximately 80% observed a single time. 8.2% of the sample is held by the ten biggest clonotypes. The sample in question was CD4+ or CD8+ T cells sorted from blood, obtained in a trial of the OX40 agonist ivuxolimab. The receptors here all came from an adult with an advanced solid tumor such as melanoma, head and neck, liver or kidney cancer.

CDR3 bases: TGTGCCAGCAGTGAATCGGTCGGGAGTTCGGTTCAGTACTTC. Translation: CASSESVGSSVQYF. The chain links TRBV25-1 to TRBJ2-4; TRBD2 is a possible D gene (6 bases). V lost 1 base and J 11 bases, leaving 15 bases between the germline ends. The CDR3 covers 14 residues. From germline, CDR1 is MGHDK and CDR2 SYGVNS.

The chain employs TRBV5-1 and TRBJ2-3; D is undetermined. This CDR3 spans 15 amino acids. The V end was cut by 1 base, the J end by 0 bases, with 9 bases between. The germline V gene encodes CDR1 SGHRS and CDR2 YFSETQ. The CDR3 DNA follows: TGCGCCAGCAGCTTGTCGGGCGCAAGCACAGATACGCAGTATTTT. Translation gives CASSLSGASTDTQYF.

The J gene is TRBJ1-2, the V gene TRBV2; unclear D gene. The CDR3 consists of 14 residues. Germline assignment: CDR1 SNHLY and CDR2 FYNNEI. V lost 7 bases to trimming and J lost 2 bases, with 14 bases between them. The CDR3 DNA reads TGTGCCAGCAAGGGCTCGAAACAGAACTATGGCTACACCTTC. This encodes CASKGSKQNYGYTF.

The chain employs TRBV7-3 and TRBJ2-2; 9 bases fit TRBD1. V dropped 5 bases and J dropped 6; count of bases not matched to a gene: 10. Germline V gives CDR1 SGHTA, CDR2 FQGTGA. This CDR3 has 16 residues. The CDR3 reads CASSPPGQGRSGELFF. CDR3 coding DNA: TGTGCCAGCAGCCCCCCGGGACAGGGCAGGTCCGGGGAGCTGTTTTTT.

The chain employs TRBV29-1 and TRBJ1-2, with 9 bases fitting TRBD1. This CDR3 comprises 13 residues. The germline V gene encodes CDR1 SQVTM and CDR2 ANQGSEA. Germline trimming cut 7 bases from V and 4 bases from J; bases unmatched to any gene: 7. DNA of the CDR3: TGCAGCGCCCGGACAGGGGTTGGCTATGGCTACACCTTC. As protein: CSARTGVGYGYTF.

The chain links TRBV7-9 to TRBJ1-3, with D maybe TRBD1 (6 bases). The CDR3 is made up of 18 amino acids. V lost 4 bases and J lost 2, with 21 bases in between. Germline CDR1 SEHNR, CDR2 FQNEAQ (reference sequence). This CDR3 is CASSSIRGGHNPGNTIYF. CDR3 bases: TGTGCCAGCAGCTCCATCCGTGGGGGGCATAACCCTGGAAACACCATATATTTT.

The rearrangement uses TRBV18 and TRBJ2-5; D may be TRBD1 (7 bases). The CDR3 has 13 residues. Trimming pared 3 bases from V and 5 bases from J, leaving 10 bases between. CDR1 is KGHSH and CDR2 is LQKENI in the germline V gene. The CDR3, as DNA: TGTGCCAGCTCACCGACAGGGAGGGAGACCCAGTACTTC. As protein: CASSPTGRETQYF.

This clone has a handful of counts. V usage is TRBV5-1 and J usage is TRBJ1-1, with 11 bases aligning to TRBD1. Germline CDR1 reads SGHRS; CDR2 reads YFSETQ. J was trimmed by 0 bases and V by 8 bases; bases with no gene match: 12. The CDR3 covers 17 residues. CDR3 sequence reads: CASGYGTGGGLNTEAFF. The CDR3 DNA follows: TGCGCCAGTGGGTACGGGACAGGGGGAGGTTTGAACACTGAAGCTTTCTTT.

This clone was recorded once. This chain joins TRBV5-6 and TRBJ1-1; D remains ambiguous. The CDR3 is 14 residues long. Germline V gives CDR1 SGHDT, CDR2 YYEEEE. V was pared by 4 bases and J by 0 bases, with 10 bases between. Written as DNA, the CDR3 is TGTGCCAGCAGCACGGGCGAATTGAACACTGAAGCTTTCTTT. Translated, it gives CASSTGELNTEAFF.

The genes are TRBV2 and TRBJ2-4; 8 bases agree with TRBD2. CDR3 size: 16 residues. Looked up from germline, CDR1 is SNHLY and CDR2 is FYNNEI. J was trimmed by 0 bases and V by 6 bases; bases with no gene match: 7. Here the CDR3 DNA reads TGTGCCAGCAGGAGGGGGACTAGTAGAGCCAAAAACATTCAGTACTTC. This sequence encodes CASRRGTSRAKNIQYF.

The chain joins TRBV7-8 to TRBJ2-5; 7 nucleotides agree with TRBD1. The V gene's germline CDR1 is SGHVS and CDR2 FQNEAQ. V shed 5 bases, J shed 5 bases, and the junction held 14 bases outside the gene matches. This CDR3 has 16 residues. The CDR3 DNA sequence: TGTGCCAGCAGCCCACTACTTGACAGGGTTGGCGAGACCCAGTACTTC. Translated, it gives CASSPLLDRVGETQYF. Using reference TRBV7-8 and TRBJ2-5 for the parts outside the CDR3, the full variable domain is GAGVSQSPRYKVAKRGQDVALRCDPISGHVSLFWYQQALGQGPEFLTYFQNEAQLDKSGLPSDRFFAERPEGSVSTLKIQRTQQEDSAVYLCASSPLLDRVGETQYFGPGTRLLVL.

V is TRBV28 and J is TRBJ1-2; TRBD1 matches at 7 bases. Per the germline V gene, CDR1 is MDHEN and CDR2 is SYDVKM. The CDR3 runs 13 residues. Losses at the gene ends were 6 bases for V and 4 bases for J; bases not matched to a gene: 5. CDR3 loop: CASRQGISYGYTF. The CDR3 DNA sequence: TGTGCCAGCAGACAGGGGATAAGCTATGGCTACACCTTC.

CDR3 sequence (DNA): TGCGCCAGCAGCCCAGGGACCCTCCAAGAGCAGTTCTTC. Its protein product is CASSPGTLQEQFF. The chain links TRBV5-1 to TRBJ2-1; D tentatively reads TRBD1 or TRBD2 (5 bases each). The V gene's germline CDR1 is SGHRS and CDR2 YFSETQ. The V gene lost 4 bases and the J gene lost 10 bases, with 15 bases spanning the gap. This CDR3 has 13 amino acids.

J is TRBJ1-5 and V is TRBV7-9, with no clear D. Trimming stripped 1 base from V and 9 bases from J, with 7 bases between. CDR3 length: 12 residues. Looked up from germline, CDR1 is SEHNR and CDR2 is FQNEAQ (reference sequence). CDR3 in amino acids: CASSLGERPQHF. CDR3 DNA: TGTGCCAGCAGCTTAGGAGAGCGGCCCCAGCATTTT.

The chain links TRBV7-6 to TRBJ2-5, with 10 bases fitting TRBD2. After removal of 4 bases from V and 5 bases from J, the junction contained 4 bases not matched to a gene. Germline CDR1 is SGHVS and CDR2 is FNYEAQ. The CDR3 is 14 residues long. The CDR3 is CASSSLAGGETQYF. CDR3 coding DNA: TGTGCCAGCAGCTCTTTAGCGGGAGGTGAGACCCAGTACTTC.

The chain carries TRBV4-1 and TRBJ1-2; 8 nucleotides align to TRBD1. The V gene end was trimmed by 2 bases and the J gene end by 8 bases; junction bases not matched to a gene: 4. The germline gives CDR1 MGHRA, CDR2 YSYEKL. The CDR3 covers 13 residues. This CDR3 reads CASSQQGAEGYTF. CDR3 DNA: TGCGCCAGCAGCCAACAGGGGGCCGAGGGCTACACCTTC.

The chain joins TRBV10-3 to TRBJ2-5, with no clear D. This CDR3 spans 13 amino acids. CDR1 and CDR2 from the germline V gene are ENHRY and SYGVKD. V was trimmed by 0 bases and J by 3 bases, leaving 5 bases between them. CDR3 loop: CAISESIEETQYF. DNA of the CDR3: TGTGCCATCAGTGAGTCGATAGAAGAGACCCAGTACTTC.

The J gene is TRBJ2-7, the V gene TRBV4-2; the D call may be TRBD1 or TRBD2 (7 bases each). The CDR3 sequence is 17 residues long. Germline V gene sequence: CDR1 LGHNA, CDR2 YNFKEQ. Trimming removed 0 bases at V and 3 bases at J, with 18 bases between. The CDR3 spells CASSQELMAGGDYEQYF. Here the CDR3 DNA reads TGTGCCAGCAGCCAAGAATTGATGGCAGGGGGGGACTACGAGCAGTACTTC.

The chain links TRBV12-5 to TRBJ2-3, with 11 bases identical to TRBD2. Germline V CDR1 and CDR2: LGHNT, FRNRAP. The J segment lost 2 bases and the V segment lost 0 bases, leaving 7 bases of the junction unmatched. CDR3 length: 18 residues. CDR3 loop: CASGLVLILAGATDTQYF. In nucleotides, the CDR3 is TGTGCTAGTGGTTTGGTATTGATACTAGCGGGGGCCACAGATACGCAGTATTTT.

This rearrangement joins TRBV5-1 to TRBJ2-2; possibly TRBD1 for D (6 bases). Germline values: CDR1 SGHRS, CDR2 YFSETQ. This CDR3 has 15 residues. V lost 4 bases and J lost 1, with 11 bases in between. For the CDR3, the DNA is TGCGCCAGCAGCGGGGGCGGGTTGAACACCGGGGAGCTGTTTTTT. Its translation is CASSGGGLNTGELFF.

This sequence joins TRBV28 and TRBJ2-7; D is possibly TRBD2 (6 bases). The length of the CDR3 is 13 residues. Between the trimmed V and J ends, which lost 7 bases and 3 bases, there was a span of 13 bases. Germline V gene data show CDR1 as MDHEN and CDR2 as SYDVKM. DNA of the CDR3: TGTGCCAGCATAGGACGGGGGAACTACGAGCAGTACTTC. Its protein is CASIGRGNYEQYF.

The chain recombines TRBV29-1 with TRBJ1-2; 10 bases are shared with TRBD1. The germline V gene encodes CDR1 SQVTM and CDR2 ANQGSEA. Germline trimming cut 8 bases from V and 7 bases from J; bases unmatched to any gene: 7. The CDR3 totals 12 residues. This chain's CDR3 is CSTSGTGVGYTF. CDR3 bases: TGCAGCACATCCGGGACAGGGGTTGGCTACACCTTC. The full variable domain, its missing parts supplied by reference TRBV29-1 and TRBJ1-2, is SAVISQKPSRDICQRGTSLTIQCQVDSQVTMMFWYRQQPGQSLTLIATANQGSEATYESGFVIDKFPISRPNLTFSTLTVSNMSPEDSSIYLCSTSGTGVGYTFGSGTRLTVV.

This clone was seen a single time. The chain uses TRBV9 and TRBJ1-5; no reliable D call. This CDR3 has 16 residues. Trimming took off 2 bases at V and 0 bases at J, with 12 bases between the two ends. Germline CDR1 SGDLS, CDR2 YYNGEE. CDR3 nucleotides: TGTGCCAGCAGCGTCGGGGATTTGTATAGCAATCAGCCCCAGCATTTT. It is translated as CASSVGDLYSNQPQHF.

The CDR3 bases are TGCGCCAGCAGCTCGACAGGGGCCGCGGGCGAGCAGTACGTC. Translating it yields CASSSTGAAGEQYV. This chain connects TRBV5-1 to TRBJ2-7, with 8 nucleotides matching TRBD1. With V trimmed by 3 bases and J by 6 bases, 8 bases remained unmatched. This CDR3 region has 14 residues. Germline CDR1 reads SGHRS; CDR2 reads YFSETQ.

The V call is TRBV2, the J call TRBJ2-7; 10 bases are shared with TRBD2. This CDR3 contains 17 residues. Looked up from germline, CDR1 is SNHLY and CDR2 is FYNNEI. The J segment lost 1 base and the V segment lost 7 bases, leaving 13 bases of the junction unmatched. CDR3 in amino acids: CASTPPAGGGGSYEQYF. DNA of the CDR3: TGTGCCAGCACCCCCCCAGCGGGAGGGGGGGGGTCCTACGAGCAGTACTTC.

The chain couples TRBV7-2 to TRBJ1-5; TRBD1 agrees at 7 bases. V lost 4 bases to trimming and J lost 1 base; unmatched junction nucleotides: 1. Germline-derived CDR1 and CDR2 are SGHTA and FQGNSA. The CDR3 covers 14 residues. In nucleotides, the CDR3 is TGTGCCAGCAGCTCACAGGGGAGCAATCAGCCCCAGCATTTT. Its protein is CASSSQGSNQPQHF.

V and J are TRBV6-6 and TRBJ1-4; D uncertain. The CDR3 spans 13 residues. Germline V gene lookup returns CDR1 MNHNY and CDR2 SVGAGI (reference sequence). V was pared by 4 bases and J by 4 bases, with 7 bases between. CDR3: CASSWGFNEKLFF. The CDR3 DNA reads as TGTGCCAGCAGTTGGGGTTTTAATGAAAAACTGTTTTTT.

The chain joins TRBV6-1 to TRBJ1-1; D remains unclear. Germline V lookup: CDR1 MNHNS, CDR2 SASEGT. This CDR3 spans 15 amino acids. The germline V and J ends were trimmed by 6 bases and 0 bases, with 14 bases remaining between them. Written as DNA, the CDR3 is TGTGCCAGCAGCGACTCTGGACGAATGAACACTGAAGCTTTCTTT. Its protein is CASSDSGRMNTEAFF.

This clone was detected only a few times. The chain couples TRBV18 to TRBJ2-1, with a weak D call TRBD1 (8 bases). The CDR3 has 16 residues. Germline CDR1 is KGHSH and CDR2 is LQKENI. V shed 5 bases and J shed 7 bases, with 21 bases lying between them. CDR3 region: CASSSVPGQGGNEQFF. CDR3 sequence (DNA): TGTGCCAGCTCATCAGTTCCAGGACAGGGAGGGAATGAGCAGTTCTTC.